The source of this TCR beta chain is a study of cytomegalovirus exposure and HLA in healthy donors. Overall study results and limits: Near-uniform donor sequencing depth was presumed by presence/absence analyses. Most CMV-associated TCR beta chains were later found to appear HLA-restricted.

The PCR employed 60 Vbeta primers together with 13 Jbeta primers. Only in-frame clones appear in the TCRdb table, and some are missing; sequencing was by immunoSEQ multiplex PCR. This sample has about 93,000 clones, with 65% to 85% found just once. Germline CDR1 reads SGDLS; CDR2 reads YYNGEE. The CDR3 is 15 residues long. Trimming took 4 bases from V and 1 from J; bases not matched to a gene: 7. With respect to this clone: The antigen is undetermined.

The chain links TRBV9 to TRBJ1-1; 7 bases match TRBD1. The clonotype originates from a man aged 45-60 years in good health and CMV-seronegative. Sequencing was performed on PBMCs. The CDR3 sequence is CASSTRPGGNTEAFF. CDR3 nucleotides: TGTGCCAGCAGCACGCGACCAGGGGGGAACACTGAAGCTTTCTTT.